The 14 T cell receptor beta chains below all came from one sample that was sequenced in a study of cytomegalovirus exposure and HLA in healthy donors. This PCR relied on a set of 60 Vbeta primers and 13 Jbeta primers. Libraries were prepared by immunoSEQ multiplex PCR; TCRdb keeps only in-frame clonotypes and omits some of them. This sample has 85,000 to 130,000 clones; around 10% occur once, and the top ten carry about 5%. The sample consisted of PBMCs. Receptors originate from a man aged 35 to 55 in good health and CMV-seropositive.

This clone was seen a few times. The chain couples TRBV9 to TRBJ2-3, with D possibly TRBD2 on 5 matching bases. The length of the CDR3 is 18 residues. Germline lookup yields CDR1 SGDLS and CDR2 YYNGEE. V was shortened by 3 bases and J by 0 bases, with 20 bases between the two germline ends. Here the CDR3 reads CASSGAGGGPTSTDTQYF. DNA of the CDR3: TGTGCCAGCAGCGGAGCTGGAGGAGGTCCGACCAGCACAGATACGCAGTATTTT.

This CDR3 is CASSLRTDYGYTF. The DNA for the CDR3 is TGCGCCAGCAGCCTCCGGACAGACTATGGCTACACCTTC. V usage is TRBV5-1 and J usage is TRBJ1-2; tentative D call: TRBD1 (6 bases). Per germline, CDR1 SGHRS and CDR2 YFSETQ. Trimming shortened V by 4 bases and J by 3 bases, and 10 bases separated the two germline ends. This CDR3 has 13 residues.

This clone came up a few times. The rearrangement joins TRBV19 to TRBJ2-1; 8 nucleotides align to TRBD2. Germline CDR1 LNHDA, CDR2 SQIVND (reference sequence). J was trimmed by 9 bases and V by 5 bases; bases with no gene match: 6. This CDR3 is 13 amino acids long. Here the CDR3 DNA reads TGTGCCAGTAGTCTGGCGGGAGGTAGTGAGCAGTTCTTC. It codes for CASSLAGGSEQFF.

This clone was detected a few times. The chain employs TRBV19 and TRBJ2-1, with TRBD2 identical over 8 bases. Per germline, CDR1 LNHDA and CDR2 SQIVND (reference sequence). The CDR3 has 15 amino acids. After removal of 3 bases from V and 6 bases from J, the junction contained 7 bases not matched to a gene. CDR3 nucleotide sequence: TGTGCCAGTAGTATTTTCGGGGGGGCTACCAATGAGCAGTTCTTC. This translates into CASSIFGGATNEQFF.

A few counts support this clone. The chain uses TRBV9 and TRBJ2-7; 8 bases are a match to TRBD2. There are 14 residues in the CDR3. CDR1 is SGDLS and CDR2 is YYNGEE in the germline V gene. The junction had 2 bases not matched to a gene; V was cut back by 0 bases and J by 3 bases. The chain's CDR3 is CASSVGSGSYEQYF. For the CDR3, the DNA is TGTGCCAGCAGCGTAGGGAGCGGGAGCTACGAGCAGTACTTC.

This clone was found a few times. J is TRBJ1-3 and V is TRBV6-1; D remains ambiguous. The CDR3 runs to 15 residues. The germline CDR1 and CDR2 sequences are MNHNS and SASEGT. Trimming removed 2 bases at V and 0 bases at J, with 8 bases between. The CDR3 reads CASSEYRVSGNTIYF. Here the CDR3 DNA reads TGTGCCAGCAGTGAATATCGGGTCTCTGGAAACACCATATATTTT.

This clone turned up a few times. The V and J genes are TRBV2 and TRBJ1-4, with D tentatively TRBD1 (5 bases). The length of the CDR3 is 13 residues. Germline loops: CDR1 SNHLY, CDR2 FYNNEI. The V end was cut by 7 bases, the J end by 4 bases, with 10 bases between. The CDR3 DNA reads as TGTGCCAGCAAGTCGACAGATAATGAAAAACTGTTTTTT. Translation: CASKSTDNEKLFF.

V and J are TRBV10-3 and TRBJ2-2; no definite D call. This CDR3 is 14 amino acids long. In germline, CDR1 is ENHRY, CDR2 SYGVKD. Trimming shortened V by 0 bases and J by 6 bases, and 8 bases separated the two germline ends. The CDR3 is CAISESASAGELFF. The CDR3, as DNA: TGTGCCATCAGTGAGTCGGCTAGTGCCGGGGAGCTGTTTTTT.

The CDR3 sequence: CASSLLDRTKNIQYF. CDR3 DNA: TGCGCCAGCAGCCTTCTGGACAGGACCAAAAACATTCAGTACTTC. The chain is built from TRBV10-2 and TRBJ2-4; 7 positions match TRBD1. CDR1 WSHSY and CDR2 SAAADI come from the germline V gene. The CDR3 extends over 15 amino acids. Germline trimming cut 6 bases from V and 2 bases from J; bases unmatched to any gene: 7.

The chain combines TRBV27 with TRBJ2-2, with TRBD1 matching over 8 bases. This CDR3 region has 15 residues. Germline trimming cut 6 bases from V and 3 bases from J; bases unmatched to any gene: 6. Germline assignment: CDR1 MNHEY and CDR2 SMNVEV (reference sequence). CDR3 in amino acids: CASSSRQGYTGELFF. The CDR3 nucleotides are TGTGCCAGCAGCTCAAGACAGGGGTACACCGGGGAGCTGTTTTTT.

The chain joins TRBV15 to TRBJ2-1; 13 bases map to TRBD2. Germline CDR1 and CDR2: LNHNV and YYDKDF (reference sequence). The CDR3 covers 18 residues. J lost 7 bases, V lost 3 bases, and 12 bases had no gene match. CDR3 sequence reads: CATSRKGTSGRAGNEQFF. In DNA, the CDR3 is TGTGCCACCAGCAGGAAGGGCACTAGCGGGAGGGCGGGGAATGAGCAGTTCTTC.

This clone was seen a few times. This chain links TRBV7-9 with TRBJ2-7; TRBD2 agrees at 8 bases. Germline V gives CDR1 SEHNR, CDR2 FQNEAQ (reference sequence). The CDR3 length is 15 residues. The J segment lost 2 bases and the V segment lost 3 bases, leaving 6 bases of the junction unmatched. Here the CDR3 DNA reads TGTGCCAGCAGCTTTTTCGCGGGAGGAGCCTACGAGCAGTACTTC. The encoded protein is CASSFFAGGAYEQYF.

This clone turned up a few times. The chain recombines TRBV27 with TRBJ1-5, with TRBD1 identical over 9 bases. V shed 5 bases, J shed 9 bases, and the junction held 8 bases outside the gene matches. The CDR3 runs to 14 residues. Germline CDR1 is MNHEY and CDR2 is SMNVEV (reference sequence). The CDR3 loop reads CASSPWTGASPQHF. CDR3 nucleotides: TGTGCCAGCAGTCCCTGGACAGGGGCTTCGCCCCAGCATTTT.

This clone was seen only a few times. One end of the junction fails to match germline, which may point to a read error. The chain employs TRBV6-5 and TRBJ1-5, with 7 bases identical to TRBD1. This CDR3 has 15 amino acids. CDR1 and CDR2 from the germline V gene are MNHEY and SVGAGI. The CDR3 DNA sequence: TGTGCCAGCAGTGCCACAGGGGTCGGCAATCAGCCCCAGAATTTT. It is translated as CASSATGVGNQPQNF.